A single sample gave rise to the 14 T cell receptor beta chains below, sequenced in a study of tumor and adjacent non-tumor tissue in lung cancer. This sample's RNA came from whole unsorted tissue. Distant lung tissue was collected more than 3 cm away from the tumor edge. Three rounds of nested PCR, following a modified ARM-PCR protocol, produced the TCRbeta library. One entry per CDR3 protein, called by TCRdb with MiXCR from the multiplex PCR reads. The sample has approximately 90,000 distinct CDR3 sequences; roughly 77% are singletons. Sequencing was done on a sample of distant non-tumor lung tissue. These receptors were obtained from a woman aged 45-60 years with non-small cell lung cancer.

As regards this clonotype: A junction boundary mismatches the germline segment, possibly from a read error. CDR3 residues: CASSAPARGGVNELFF. The CDR3 DNA follows: TGTGCCAGCAGCGCCCCGGCGCGAGGGGGGGTCAATGAGCTGTTCTTC. The chain employs TRBV11-2 and TRBJ2-1, with D perhaps TRBD2 (7 bases). From germline, CDR1 is SGHAT and CDR2 FQNNGV. This CDR3 comprises 16 residues.

In the case of this clonotype: One end of the junction varies from germline; a read error may be responsible. V usage is TRBV4-2 and J usage is TRBJ2-1; 8 bases align to TRBD2. This CDR3 has 15 residues. Germline CDR1 reads LGHNA; CDR2 reads YNFKEQ. The CDR3 region is CVSSPQRETYYEQFF. The CDR3 nucleotides are TGTGTCAGCAGCCCCCAGCGGGAGACTTACTATGAGCAGTTCTTC.

V gene TRBV11-2 combines with J gene TRBJ2-1; no firm D call. The CDR3 runs 14 residues. Deletions cut 2 bases from V and 12 bases from J, with 17 bases between. Germline-derived CDR1 and CDR2 are SGHAT and FQNNGV. Here the CDR3 DNA reads TGTGCCAGCAGCTTAAAGGTGGCCAGTAATTGGCAGTTCTTC. Its protein is CASSLKVASNWQFF. The whole variable domain, filled in from reference TRBV11-2 and TRBJ2-1, reads EAGVAQSPRYKIIEKRQSVAFWCNPISGHATLYWYQQILGQGPKLLIQFQNNGVVDDSQLPKDRFSAERLKGVDSTLKIQPAKLEDSAVYLCASSLKVASNWQFFGPGTRLTVL.

The sample holds one count of this clonotype. One end of the junction is discordant with germline, which a read error may explain. The chain is built from TRBV29-1 and TRBJ2-7; D perhaps matches TRBD2 (5 bases). The length of the CDR3 is 13 residues. Germline CDR1 reads SQVTM; CDR2 reads ANQGSEA. The CDR3 DNA sequence: TGCAGAGTTGGTAGCTGGAGGTCCTACGAGCAGTACTTC. Translated, it gives CRVGSWRSYEQYF.

The chain has TRBV24-1 and TRBJ2-7; 8 nucleotides match TRBD1. The CDR3 sequence is 13 residues long. Per germline, CDR1 KGHDR and CDR2 SFDVKD. The junction had 6 bases not matched to a gene; V was cut back by 4 bases and J by 8 bases. CDR3: CATSDRTGFKQYV. The CDR3 DNA is TGTGCCACCAGTGACCGGACAGGGTTCAAGCAGTACGTC.

The gene calls are TRBV30 and TRBJ1-5, with TRBD1 as a possible D gene (5 bases). V was pared by 3 bases and J by 11 bases, with 20 bases between. CDR1 and CDR2 from the germline V gene are GTSNPN and SVGIG (reference sequence). The CDR3 sequence is 14 residues long. The CDR3 sequence: CAWSLEGTLQSQHF. In DNA form, the CDR3 reads TGTGCCTGGAGCCTAGAGGGGACGTTGCAGTCCCAGCATTTT.

As for this clonotype: The junction differs from germline at one of its ends, possibly a read error. The V and J genes are TRBV5-4 and TRBJ1-4; D is ambiguous. This CDR3 has 15 residues. Germline CDR1 reads SGHNT; CDR2 reads YYREEE (reference sequence). CDR3: CVSSMWAGSSEKLFF. CDR3 bases: TGTGTCAGCAGCATGTGGGCGGGGAGCAGCGAAAAACTGTTTTTT.

In regard to this clonotype: The junction and the germline gene differ at one end; a read error may be behind it. The chain joins TRBV12-3 or TRBV12-4 to TRBJ2-2; TRBD1 is a possible D gene (6 bases). The CDR3 runs to 16 residues. CDR3 in amino acids: CAGSLGTGTTTGELFF. For the CDR3, the DNA is TGTGCCGGCAGTTTAGGAACAGGGACAACCACCGGGGAGCTGTTTTTT.

Judged by abundance, this clonotype is medium-sized. The chain couples TRBV6-5 to TRBJ2-7; 10 bases are a match to TRBD1. The germline V gene has CDR1 MNHEY and CDR2 SVGAGI. The CDR3 covers 14 residues. J lost 1 base, V lost 6 bases, and 3 bases had no gene match. The CDR3 protein is CASRLDRGSYEQYF. CDR3 DNA sequence: TGTGCCAGCAGACTGGACAGGGGGTCCTACGAGCAGTACTTC.

With regard to this clonotype: A much more abundant neighbour one base away suggests this may be a read error. The chain combines TRBV21-1 with TRBJ2-7; the table's D call TRBD2 went unverified against the DNA. TRBV21-1 is marked as a pseudogene. The CDR3 sequence is 16 residues long. The chain's CDR3 is CASNKGGSVRSYEQYF. DNA of the CDR3: TGTGCCAGCAACAAGGGCGGGAGTGTTCGGTCCTACGAGCAGTACTTC.

Note on this clonotype: The junction departs from the called germline gene at one end, perhaps through a read error. This rearrangement joins TRBV29-1 to TRBJ2-1, with TRBD2 as a possible D gene (6 bases). The CDR3 covers 17 residues. The germline CDR1 and CDR2 sequences are SQVTM and ANQGSEA. CDR3 in amino acids: CNVEDLEGWWMGNEQFF. The CDR3 nucleotides are TGCAACGTTGAAGATCTGGAGGGATGGTGGATGGGCAATGAGCAGTTCTTC.

Comments on this clonotype: The missing conserved phenylalanine or tryptophan at the end of this CDR3 makes a read error likely. This chain links TRBV29-1 with TRBJ2-7; D possibly corresponds to TRBD1 (5 bases). Per the germline V gene, CDR1 is SQVTM and CDR2 is ANQGSEA. The V gene lost 5 bases and the J gene lost 2 bases, with 13 bases spanning the gap. This CDR3 is built from 13 residues. The DNA for the CDR3 is TGCAGCGTTCAGTCGGACAAGACCTACGAGCAGTACCTC. Amino acid sequence: CSVQSDKTYEQYL.

This sequence joins TRBV29-1 and TRBJ2-3; 12 positions match TRBD1. The germline gives CDR1 SQVTM, CDR2 ANQGSEA. The CDR3 runs to 15 residues. CDR3 region: CGIEIRDRGRVTQYF. The CDR3 DNA sequence: TGCGGCATAGAAATCCGGGACAGGGGGCGGGTTACGCAGTATTTT.

Regarding this clonotype: One end of the junction is discordant with germline, which a read error may explain. The CDR3 sequence is CVSTDITNYGYTF. The CDR3 DNA is TGTGTCAGCACGGACATAACTAACTATGGCTACACCTTC. The genes are TRBV6-2 or TRBV6-3 and TRBJ1-2; weak D call: TRBD1 (5 bases). CDR1 and CDR2 (germline): MNHEY, SVGEGT. The CDR3 consists of 13 residues.